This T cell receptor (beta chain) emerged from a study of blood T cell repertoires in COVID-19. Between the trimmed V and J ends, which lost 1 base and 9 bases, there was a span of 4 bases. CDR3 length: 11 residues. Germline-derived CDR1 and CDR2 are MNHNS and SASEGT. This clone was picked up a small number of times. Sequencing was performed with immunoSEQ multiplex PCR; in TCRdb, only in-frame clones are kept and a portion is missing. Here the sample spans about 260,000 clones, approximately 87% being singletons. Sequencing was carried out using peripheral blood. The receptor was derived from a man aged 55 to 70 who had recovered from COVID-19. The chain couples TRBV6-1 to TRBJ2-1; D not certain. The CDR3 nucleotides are TGTGCCAGCAGTGAAGGGAGTGAGCAGTTCTTC. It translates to CASSEGSEQFF.